Listed below are T cell receptor beta chains from one sample, sequenced in a study of blood T cell repertoires in COVID-19. The data were produced by immunoSEQ multiplex PCR, yet TCRdb's version contains in-frame clones alone and is incomplete. The table lists roughly 200,000 clones, 86% of them singletons. Sequencing used PBMCs or T cells enriched from blood (not recorded which). The receptors come from a woman between 40 and 55 years old with acute COVID-19. Both conserved end residues are part of each CDR3. D genes are given only for firm matches. Some rows have no size entry. The others give once, few or many, or a class for an expanded clone.

V gene	D gene	clone size	J gene	CDR3 protein	CDR3 DNA
TRBV7-8	TRBD1	.	TRBJ1-5	CASSSNRQGREPQHF	TGTGCCAGCAGCTCGAACCGACAGGGAAGGGAGCCCCAGCATTTT
TRBV5-1	.	.	TRBJ1-2	CASSLTVLGGYTF	TGCGCCAGCAGCTTAACGGTTTTGGGCGGCTACACCTTC
TRBV5-1	TRBD1	few	TRBJ1-6	CASSMWTGDSPLHF	TGCGCCAGCAGCATGTGGACAGGGGATTCACCCCTCCACTTT
TRBV3-1/TRBV3-2	TRBD1	.	TRBJ1-1	CASRDRGYTEAFF	TGTGCCAGCAGAGACAGGGGGTACACTGAAGCTTTCTTT
TRBV5-1	TRBD2	once	TRBJ2-3	CASSSQTSADTQYF	TGCGCCAGCAGCTCTCAGACTAGCGCGGATACGCAGTATTTT
TRBV6-5	.	once	TRBJ2-1	CASRSGGTEGNEQFF	TGTGCCAGCAGGTCCGGAGGGACAGAGGGGAATGAGCAGTTCTTC
TRBV9	.	.	TRBJ2-2	CASSGGGGAKSTGELFF	TGTGCCAGCAGCGGGGGAGGCGGGGCCAAATCCACCGGGGAGCTGTTTTTT
TRBV7-2	.	.	TRBJ2-2	CASSSPGTGELFF	TGTGCCAGCAGCTCGCCGGGCACCGGGGAGCTGTTTTTT
TRBV24-1	.	.	TRBJ2-3	CATSDSLASLDTQYF	TGTGCCACCAGTGATTCCCTAGCGAGTTTGGATACGCAGTATTTT
TRBV11-2	TRBD1	.	TRBJ1-2	CASSRDRVTYGYTF	TGTGCCAGCAGCCGGGACAGGGTGACCTATGGCTACACCTTC
TRBV5-1	.	.	TRBJ1-1	CASSEGTLGRGNTEAFF	TGCGCCAGCAGCGAGGGGACTCTTGGACGAGGCAACACTGAAGCTTTCTTT